The 32 T cell receptor beta chains below come from one sample, sequenced in a study of identical twins. TCRdb reprocessed the 5' RACE reads via MiXCR and lists one record per CDR3 protein. This sample has around 690,000 distinct CDR3 sequences, with roughly 20% found just once. These data were likewise used in another study, on T cells expressing NK-cell markers.

The sequenced sample was PBMCs. These receptors all come from a woman aged 18-30 years in good health.

This clonotype has a handful of counts. The J gene is TRBJ2-1, the V gene TRBV16; D not certain. The CDR3 has 10 residues. In germline, CDR1 is KGHSY, CDR2 FQNENV. V dropped 2 bases and J dropped 9 bases, with 2 bases sitting between them. The CDR3 DNA is TGTGCCAGCAGCCAAATTGAGCAGTTCTTC. Translation: CASSQIEQFF.

This clonotype has at least ten counts. The V call is TRBV6-5, the J call TRBJ2-7; no clear D. The CDR3 is 17 amino acids. With 0 bases removed from V and 0 bases from J, the gap between germline ends came to 15 bases. Germline V lookup: CDR1 MNHEY, CDR2 SVGAGI. CDR3 bases: TGTGCCAGCAGTTACTCGATATCTGTAGGGAACTCCTACGAGCAGTACTTC. Translated, it gives CASSYSISVGNSYEQYF.

This clonotype was counted only a few times. The V gene is TRBV27, the J gene TRBJ2-3; 10 nucleotides line up with TRBD2. The CDR3 spans 15 residues. Germline assignment: CDR1 MNHEY and CDR2 SMNVEV (reference sequence). The J segment lost 11 bases and the V segment lost 6 bases, leaving 14 bases of the junction unmatched. Here the CDR3 DNA reads TGTGCCAGCAGGGAAGCGGGAGGGCATTTCGTGGTGCAGTATTTT. Encoded protein: CASREAGGHFVVQYF.

The rearrangement uses TRBV11-1 and TRBJ2-1, with TRBD2 identical over 10 bases. The ends lost 6 bases at V and 1 base at J; junction bases unmatched: 12. The CDR3 has 18 amino acids. Germline V CDR1 and CDR2: SGHAT, FQDESV (reference sequence). The CDR3 loop reads CASRPQSSGGGSYNEQFF. CDR3 in DNA: TGTGCCAGCAGACCTCAATCTAGCGGGGGCGGTTCCTACAATGAGCAGTTCTTC.

This clonotype was seen ten or more times. V usage is TRBV7-9 and J usage is TRBJ1-2; D is perhaps TRBD1 (5 bases). The CDR3 runs to 16 residues. V was cut by 5 bases and J by 7 bases, with 23 bases left in between. Germline V gene sequence: CDR1 SEHNR, CDR2 FQNEAQ (reference sequence). The CDR3 loop is CASSPSFGAIAAGYTF. In DNA, the CDR3 is TGTGCCAGCAGCCCCTCCTTCGGGGCAATCGCGGCTGGCTACACCTTC.

A few counts support this clonotype. The chain employs TRBV12-3 or TRBV12-4 and TRBJ1-1; D gene unclear. The germline V and J ends were trimmed by 3 bases and 5 bases, with 7 bases remaining between them. This CDR3 is 12 amino acids long. The CDR3 nucleotides are TGTGCCAGCAGTTTCCAGGTTACTGAAGCTTTCTTT. Protein product: CASSFQVTEAFF.

This clonotype occurred many times. The chain joins TRBV20-1 to TRBJ1-5; 8 bases match TRBD1. Per germline, CDR1 DFQATT and CDR2 SNEGSKA (reference sequence). CDR3 length: 13 residues. Trimming cost V 6 bases and J 7 bases; bases outside gene matches: 8. The CDR3 reads CSATDRVGQPQHF. CDR3 coding DNA: TGCAGTGCCACGGACAGGGTAGGACAGCCCCAGCATTTT.

This clonotype was seen a handful of times. V and J are TRBV6-5 and TRBJ1-5, with D possibly being TRBD1 (6 bases). The V gene lost 2 bases and the J gene lost 9 bases, with 11 bases spanning the gap. CDR3 length equals 13 residues. Germline V gives CDR1 MNHEY, CDR2 SVGAGI. CDR3 DNA sequence: TGTGCCAGCAGTTACGGCGGGGGCACGCCCCAGCATTTT. This codes for CASSYGGGTPQHF.

This clonotype was observed once. The chain recombines TRBV20-1 with TRBJ2-6; D may match TRBD1 or TRBD2 (5 bases each). This CDR3 contains 14 residues. From germline, CDR1 is DFQATT and CDR2 SNEGSKA (reference sequence). Trimming left V 5 bases short and J 2 bases short, with 10 bases between. The CDR3 protein is CSAPMGAGANVLTF. DNA of the CDR3: TGCAGTGCTCCGATGGGGGCTGGGGCCAACGTCCTGACTTTC.

This clonotype was seen more than once but under ten times. The V and J genes are TRBV11-2 and TRBJ2-4; D is possibly TRBD1 or TRBD2 (5 bases each). The V end was cut by 4 bases, the J end by 0 bases, with 19 bases between. There are 18 residues in the CDR3. Germline V gene lookup returns CDR1 SGHAT and CDR2 FQNNGV. Here the CDR3 reads CASSSPRGPILAKNIQYF. CDR3 sequence (DNA): TGTGCCAGCAGCTCGCCGAGGGGCCCTATCCTAGCCAAAAACATTCAGTACTTC.

With respect to this clonotype: One end of the junction does not line up with germline, which may come from a read error. The chain employs TRBV27 and TRBJ2-7; tentatively, D is TRBD1 or TRBD2 (5 bases each). CDR1 MNHEY and CDR2 SMNVEV come from the germline V gene (reference sequence). This CDR3 comprises 14 residues. The CDR3 reads CASSLSRGSYEQYF. The CDR3 nucleotides read TGTGCCAGCAGCTTATCGAGGGGAAGCTACGAGCAGTACTTC.

The table lists this clonotype with many counts. The chain uses TRBV6-5 and TRBJ2-7, with D possibly being TRBD1 or TRBD2 (6 bases each). With 4 bases removed from V and 6 bases from J, the gap between germline ends came to 16 bases. The CDR3 is 14 amino acids. CDR1 is MNHEY, CDR2 SVGAGI, per germline. The CDR3 spells CASSWGAGNGEQYF. For the CDR3, the DNA is TGTGCCAGCAGTTGGGGGGCGGGTAATGGCGAGCAGTACTTC.

This clonotype was counted between two and nine times. The V and J genes are TRBV20-1 and TRBJ2-7; D remains unclear. V was pared by 0 bases and J by 2 bases, with 11 bases between. Germline V gene sequence: CDR1 DFQATT, CDR2 SNEGSKA (reference sequence). The CDR3 consists of 14 residues. CDR3 DNA sequence: TGCAGTGCTAGAGATCGCTACAGAGCCTACGAGCAGTACTTC. This gives the protein CSARDRYRAYEQYF.

CDR3 DNA sequence: TGTGCCAGCATCCCGTTCGGCGGGAGATCCTACAATGAGCAGTTCTTC. It codes for CASIPFGGRSYNEQFF. The chain has TRBV27 and TRBJ2-1; 7 bases are shared with TRBD2. Germline CDR1 MNHEY, CDR2 SMNVEV (reference sequence). Unmatched junction bases numbered 10, after V lost 7 bases and J lost 1 base. The CDR3 has 16 amino acids.

This clonotype has at least ten counts. The chain is built from TRBV6-1 and TRBJ2-2; D possibly corresponds to TRBD2 (5 bases). Germline V gives CDR1 MNHNS, CDR2 SASEGT. This CDR3 spans 14 amino acids. The V end lost 9 bases, the J end lost 3 bases, and 14 bases lay between the germline ends. CDR3 coding DNA: TGTGCCAGTAAGAGGGCAGATTACACCGGGGAGCTGTTTTTT. It is translated as CASKRADYTGELFF.

CDR3 DNA: TGCAGTGCCCCCGGGGCGAGCGGCCAGAACTACAATGAGCAGTTCTTC. Translation: CSAPGASGQNYNEQFF. This sequence joins TRBV20-1 and TRBJ2-1, with D possibly called TRBD1 or TRBD2 (5 bases each). V shed 6 bases and J shed 3 bases, with 21 bases lying between them. CDR1 is DFQATT and CDR2 is SNEGSKA in the germline V gene (reference sequence). The CDR3 totals 16 residues.

This rearrangement joins TRBV7-2 to TRBJ1-6, with TRBD1 as a possible D gene (5 bases). Trimming shortened V by 5 bases and J by 10 bases, and 12 bases separated the two germline ends. The CDR3 has 13 amino acids. The germline V gene encodes CDR1 SGHTA and CDR2 FQGNSA. The DNA for the CDR3 is TGTGCCAGCAGCCTCAGGGTTAGGTCACCCCTCCACTTT. It encodes CASSLRVRSPLHF.

The chain is built from TRBV5-1 and TRBJ2-5, with 8 bases aligning to TRBD2. With 5 bases clipped from V and 1 base from J, the junction kept 7 bases outside the gene matches. The germline gives CDR1 SGHRS, CDR2 YFSETQ. CDR3 size: 15 residues. DNA for the CDR3: TGCGCCAGCAGGGATACACTAGCGGCCCAAGAGACCCAGTACTTC. This codes for CASRDTLAAQETQYF.

The chain couples TRBV20-1 to TRBJ2-2, with D perhaps TRBD1 (6 bases). The CDR3 is made up of 16 amino acids. V lost 0 bases and J lost 5, with 16 bases in between. CDR1 is DFQATT, CDR2 SNEGSKA, per germline (reference sequence). The DNA for the CDR3 is TGCAGTGCTAGAGATCGTACAGGGAAGCGGACCGGGGAGCTGTTTTTT. It codes for CSARDRTGKRTGELFF.

This clonotype was counted between two and nine times. The rearrangement uses TRBV11-2 and TRBJ2-7; tentative D call: TRBD2 (6 bases). Deletions cut 4 bases from V and 6 bases from J, with 22 bases between. The CDR3 sequence is 16 residues long. The germline V gene has CDR1 SGHAT and CDR2 FQNNGV. CDR3 nucleotides: TGTGCCAGCAGCTCGCCCGGCGGGATGGCAATACCCGAGCAGTACTTC. Protein: CASSSPGGMAIPEQYF.

This clonotype was seen more than once but under ten times. This chain joins TRBV6-8 and TRBJ1-5; D might be TRBD1 (6 bases). V lost 4 bases and J 6 bases, leaving 16 bases between the germline ends. The CDR3 is 15 residues long. Germline CDR1 reads MNHGY; CDR2 reads SAAAGT. CDR3 in amino acids: CASSCSSWTVQPQHF. In DNA, the CDR3 is TGTGCCAGCAGTTGCTCGAGCTGGACAGTTCAGCCCCAGCATTTT.

This chain joins TRBV4-3 and TRBJ2-4; 8 positions agree with TRBD2. There are 15 residues in the CDR3. V was pared by 6 bases and J by 8 bases, with 12 bases of the junction left unmatched. Germline V gene sequence: CDR1 LGHNA, CDR2 YSLEER. The CDR3 DNA follows: TGCGCCAGCAGTACACTAGCGGCGTTTAGGGACATTCAGTACTTC. This codes for CASSTLAAFRDIQYF.

This clonotype turned up a few times. The rearrangement links TRBV6-1 to TRBJ1-1; D may be TRBD1 (6 bases). The CDR3 covers 14 residues. Per the germline V gene, CDR1 is MNHNS and CDR2 is SASEGT. The V and J ends lost 7 bases and 3 bases respectively, with 15 bases between them. The CDR3 DNA reads as TGTGCCAGCAATAAACAGGGTAGTTACACTGAAGCTTTCTTT. This sequence encodes CASNKQGSYTEAFF.

In this sample, this clonotype turned up a few times. The chain couples TRBV12-3 or TRBV12-4 to TRBJ1-5, with D tentatively TRBD1 (5 bases). The germline V and J ends were trimmed by 7 bases and 2 bases, with 12 bases remaining between them. The CDR3 consists of 14 residues. In nucleotides, the CDR3 is TGTGCCAGCAATTCAGGGATTGGCAATCAGCCCCAGCATTTT. Its protein product is CASNSGIGNQPQHF.

The chain couples TRBV15 to TRBJ2-1, with 7 bases identical to TRBD2. Unmatched junction bases numbered 13, after V lost 8 bases and J lost 9 bases. This CDR3 is 14 amino acids long. The germline V gene has CDR1 LNHNV and CDR2 YYDKDF (reference sequence). The CDR3 region is CATLPEGRVTEQFF. The CDR3 nucleotides are TGTGCCACCCTGCCCGAAGGGAGGGTTACTGAGCAGTTCTTC. Full variable domain (remainder filled in from reference TRBV15 and TRBJ2-1): DAMVIQNPRYQVTQFGKPVTLSCSQTLNHNVMYWYQQKSSQAPKLLFHYYDKDFNNEADTPDNFQSRRPNTSFCFLDIRSPGLGDTAMYLCATLPEGRVTEQFFGPGTRLTVL.

Many counts were recorded for this clonotype. This sequence joins TRBV20-1 and TRBJ2-2; D is unresolved. The germline V and J ends were trimmed by 3 bases and 8 bases, with 10 bases remaining between them. The CDR3 loop spans 12 amino acids. Germline CDR1 reads DFQATT; CDR2 reads SNEGSKA (reference sequence). The chain's CDR3 is CSASKAAGELFF. The CDR3 bases are TGCAGTGCTAGTAAAGCTGCTGGGGAGCTGTTTTTT.

This clonotype was counted only a few times. The chain links TRBV20-1 to TRBJ2-1, with 9 bases identical to TRBD1. Germline CDR1 DFQATT, CDR2 SNEGSKA (reference sequence). This CDR3 is 15 amino acids long. V dropped 2 bases and J dropped 3; count of bases not matched to a gene: 5. The CDR3 bases are TGCAGTGCTAGAACACTGGGACAGGGCTACAATGAGCAGTTCTTC. Translating gives CSARTLGQGYNEQFF.

This clonotype was seen many times. The chain joins TRBV5-1 to TRBJ2-7; 10 bases match TRBD1. Germline CDR1 SGHRS, CDR2 YFSETQ. Trimming took 4 bases from V and 0 from J; bases not matched to a gene: 4. The CDR3 consists of 15 residues. CDR3 amino acids: CASSPDRGGSYEQYF. CDR3 DNA: TGCGCCAGCAGCCCGGACAGGGGGGGCTCCTACGAGCAGTACTTC. The full variable domain, completed using reference TRBV5-1 and TRBJ2-7, is KAGVTQTPRYLIKTRGQQVTLSCSPISGHRSVSWYQQTPGQGLQFLFEYFSETQRNKGNFPGRFSGRQFSNSRSEMNVSTLELGDSALYLCASSPDRGGSYEQYFGPGTRLTVT.

The chain combines TRBV7-2 with TRBJ2-1; unclear D gene. This CDR3 region has 12 residues. V was clipped by 3 bases and J by 8 bases, with 8 bases between them. CDR1 is SGHTA, CDR2 FQGNSA, per germline. CDR3: CASSFWAHEQFF. Here the CDR3 DNA reads TGTGCCAGCAGCTTCTGGGCCCATGAGCAGTTCTTC.

The CDR3 region has the DNA TGTGCCATCAGACCCACGACAGCGGTCCCCTCGAAGGATACGCAGTATTTT. Translated: CAIRPTTAVPSKDTQYF. This sequence joins TRBV10-3 and TRBJ2-3; D may match TRBD1 or TRBD2 (5 bases each). CDR3 size: 17 residues. V lost 6 bases, J lost 6 bases, and 25 bases lay in between. The germline CDR1 and CDR2 sequences are ENHRY and SYGVKD.

This clonotype was seen more than once but under ten times. The V call is TRBV29-1, the J call TRBJ1-2; no clear D gene. V lost 4 bases and J 3 bases, leaving 3 bases between the germline ends. Looked up from germline, CDR1 is SQVTM and CDR2 is ANQGSEA. The CDR3 is 10 amino acids. This chain's CDR3 is CSVAHYGYTF. As DNA, the CDR3 is TGCAGCGTTGCCCACTATGGCTACACCTTC.

The chain recombines TRBV12-3 or TRBV12-4 with TRBJ2-1; TRBD2 matches 11 bases. The CDR3 has 15 residues. The ends lost 7 bases at V and 6 bases at J; junction bases unmatched: 8. CDR3 loop: CASTLELAGANEQFF. As DNA, the CDR3 is TGTGCCAGCACTTTGGAACTAGCGGGAGCCAATGAGCAGTTCTTC.